The clone carrying this T cell receptor beta chain came up a few times. The individuals who served as donors were healthy Caucasians living in Russia, aged roughly 6 to 100. The V gene lost 4 bases and the J gene lost 0 bases, with 17 bases spanning the gap. This CDR3 has 16 amino acids. CDR1 and CDR2 (germline): SGHRS, YFSETQ. This entry belongs to a study of blood T cells in healthy people across ages. Primed by a sample-barcoded 5' primer and a J-beta primer mix, a second PCR proceeded for about 6 to 12 cycles. MiXCR, applied by TCRdb to the 5' RACE reads, yields one record per CDR3 protein. The data contain about 640,000 distinct CDR3 sequences, roughly three fifths of them singletons.

The source of this sequence is a man between 60 and 70 years old in good health. The specimen was blood. The chain has TRBV5-1 and TRBJ2-7; D is tentatively TRBD1 or TRBD2 (5 bases each). As DNA, the CDR3 is TGCGCCAGCAGCCCGAGGGACGCCGGTGGCTCCTACGAGCAGTACTTC. Amino acid sequence: CASSPRDAGGSYEQYF.